This T cell receptor beta chain was sequenced in a study of cytotoxic CD8 clonotypes in ibrutinib-treated CLL. Study in general: By median roughly 68 months, approximately 12 had progressed and approximately 15 stayed remitted; responses had been 2 complete and 24 partial.

The TCR beta libraries used about 2 micrograms of genomic DNA that came from cryopreserved PBMCs. The V and J ends lost 6 bases and 2 bases, in that order; junction bases with no gene match: 10. Germline values: CDR1 SGHNT, CDR2 YYREEE (reference sequence). CDR3 size: 17 residues. This clone is a singleton in its sample. Its target is not known. Study-wide findings and caveats: Clonality, elevated at ibrutinib response, dropped back toward baseline at progression.

Clones were read by immunoSEQ multiplex PCR, and TCRdb kept only the in-frame ones, dropping some. The sample gives about 68,000 clones, 80% of which show up once; roughly 7.1% is in the top ten. The starting material was PBMCs, obtained at disease progression, from a patient treated with ibrutinib. The receptor was derived from a human donor with chronic lymphocytic leukemia. The chain couples TRBV5-4 to TRBJ2-3; TRBD2 aligns across 12 bases. The CDR3 loop is CASKKWTSGELTDTQYF. CDR3 DNA: TGTGCCAGCAAAAAATGGACTAGCGGGGAACTCACAGATACGCAGTATTTT.